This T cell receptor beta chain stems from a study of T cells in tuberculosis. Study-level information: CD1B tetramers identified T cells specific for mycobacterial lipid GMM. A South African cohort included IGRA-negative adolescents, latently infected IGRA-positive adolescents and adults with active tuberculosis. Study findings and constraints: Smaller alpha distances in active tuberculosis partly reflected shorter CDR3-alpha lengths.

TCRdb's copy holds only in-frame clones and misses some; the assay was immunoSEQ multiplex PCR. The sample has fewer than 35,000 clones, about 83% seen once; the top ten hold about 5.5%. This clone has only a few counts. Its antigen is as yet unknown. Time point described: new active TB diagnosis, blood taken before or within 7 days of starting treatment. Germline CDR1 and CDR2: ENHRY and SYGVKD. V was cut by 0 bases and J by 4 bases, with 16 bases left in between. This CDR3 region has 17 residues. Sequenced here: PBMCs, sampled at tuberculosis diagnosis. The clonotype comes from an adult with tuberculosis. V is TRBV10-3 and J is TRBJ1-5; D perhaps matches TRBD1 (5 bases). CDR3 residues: CAISESLGEGSNQPQHF. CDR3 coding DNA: TGTGCCATCAGTGAGTCGCTAGGGGAAGGTAGTAATCAGCCCCAGCATTTT.